The table lists the clone carrying this T cell receptor (beta chain) with a few counts. The antigen is not known. Primers for the PCR totalled 60 Vbeta and 13 Jbeta. Assay: immunoSEQ multiplex PCR; the TCRdb copy retains only in-frame clones and omits some. The sample includes 76,000 or so clones, around 70% of them seen just once. The data are from a study of cytomegalovirus exposure and HLA in healthy donors. Findings and limits, study-wide: Investigators reported 150 to 200 TCR beta chains as tied to cytomegalovirus.

Germline V gene sequence: CDR1 SGHTA, CDR2 FQGNSA. The J segment lost 4 bases and the V segment lost 5 bases, leaving 12 bases of the junction unmatched. The CDR3 totals 16 residues. Unrecorded immune exposures were likely, despite nominal health at sampling. This chain links TRBV7-2 with TRBJ2-5; 8 bases line up with TRBD1. The sequence was collected from a middle-aged woman in good health and CMV-seropositive. Material for sequencing was PBMCs. The CDR3 region has the DNA TGTGCCAGCAGCCGCGTTGGCCAGGGGGCGATAGAGACCCAGTACTTC. This translates into CASSRVGQGAIETQYF.